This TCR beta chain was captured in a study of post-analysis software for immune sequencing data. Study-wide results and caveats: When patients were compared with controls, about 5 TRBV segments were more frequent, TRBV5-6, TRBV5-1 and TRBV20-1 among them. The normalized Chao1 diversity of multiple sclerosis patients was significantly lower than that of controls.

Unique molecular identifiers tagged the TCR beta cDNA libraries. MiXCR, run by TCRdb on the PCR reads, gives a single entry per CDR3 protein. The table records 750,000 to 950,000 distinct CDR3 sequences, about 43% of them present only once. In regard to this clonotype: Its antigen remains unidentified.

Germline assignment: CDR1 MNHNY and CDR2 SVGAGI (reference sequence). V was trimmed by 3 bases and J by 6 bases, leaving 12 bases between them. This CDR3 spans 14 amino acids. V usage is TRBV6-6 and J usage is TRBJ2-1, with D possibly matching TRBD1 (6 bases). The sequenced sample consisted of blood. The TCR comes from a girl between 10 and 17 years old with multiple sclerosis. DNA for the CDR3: TGTGCCAGCAGTTATACAGGGCGACCCAATGAGCAGTTCTTC. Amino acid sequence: CASSYTGRPNEQFF.